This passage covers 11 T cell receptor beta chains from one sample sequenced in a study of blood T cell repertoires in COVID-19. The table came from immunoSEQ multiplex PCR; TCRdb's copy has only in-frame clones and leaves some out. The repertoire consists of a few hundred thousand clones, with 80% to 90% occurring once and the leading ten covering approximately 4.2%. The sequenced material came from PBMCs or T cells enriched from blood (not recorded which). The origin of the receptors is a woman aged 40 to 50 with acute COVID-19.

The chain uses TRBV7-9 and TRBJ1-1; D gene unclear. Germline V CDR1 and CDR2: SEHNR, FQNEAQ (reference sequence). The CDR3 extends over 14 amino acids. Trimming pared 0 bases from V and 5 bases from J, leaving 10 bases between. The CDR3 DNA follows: TGTGCCAGCAGCTTAGCCGCCCCGGGGACTGAAGCTTTCTTT. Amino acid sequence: CASSLAAPGTEAFF.

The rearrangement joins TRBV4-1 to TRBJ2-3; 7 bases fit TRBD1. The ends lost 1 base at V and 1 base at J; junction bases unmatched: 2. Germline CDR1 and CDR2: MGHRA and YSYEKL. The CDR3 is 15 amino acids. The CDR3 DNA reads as TGCGCCAGCAGCCAAGTAGGACAGGGCACAGATACGCAGTATTTT. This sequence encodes CASSQVGQGTDTQYF.

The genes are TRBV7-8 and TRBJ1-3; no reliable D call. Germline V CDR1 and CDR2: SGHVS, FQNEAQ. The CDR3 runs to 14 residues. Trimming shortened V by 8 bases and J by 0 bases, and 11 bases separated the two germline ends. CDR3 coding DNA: TGTGCCAGCCTTGAGACTTTCTCTGGAAACACCATATATTTT. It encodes CASLETFSGNTIYF.

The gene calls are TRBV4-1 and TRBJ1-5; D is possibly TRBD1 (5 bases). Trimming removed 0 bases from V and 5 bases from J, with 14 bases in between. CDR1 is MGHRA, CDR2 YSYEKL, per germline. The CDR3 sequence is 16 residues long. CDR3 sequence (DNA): TGCGCCAGCAGCCAAGACAGGGTAGTTGTGGATCAGCCCCAGCATTTT. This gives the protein CASSQDRVVVDQPQHF.

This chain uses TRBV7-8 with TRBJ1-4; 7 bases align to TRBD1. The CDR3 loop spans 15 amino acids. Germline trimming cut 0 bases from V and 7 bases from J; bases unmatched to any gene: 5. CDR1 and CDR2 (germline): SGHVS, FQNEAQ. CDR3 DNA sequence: TGTGCCAGCAGCTTAGCGCAGGGGGTTGTTGAAAAACTGTTTTTT. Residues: CASSLAQGVVEKLFF.

The CDR3 spells CASTLESTRRGELFF. The DNA of the CDR3 is TGCGCCAGCACCTTAGAGTCGACCCGGAGAGGGGAGCTGTTTTTT. The chain joins TRBV5-1 to TRBJ2-2; D not resolved. This CDR3 contains 15 residues. The V gene lost 6 bases and the J gene lost 8 bases, with 20 bases spanning the gap. CDR1 is SGHRS, CDR2 YFSETQ, per germline.

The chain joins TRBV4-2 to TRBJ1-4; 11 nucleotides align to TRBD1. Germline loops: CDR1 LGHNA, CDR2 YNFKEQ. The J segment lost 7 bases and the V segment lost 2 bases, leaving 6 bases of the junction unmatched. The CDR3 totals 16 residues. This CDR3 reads CASSQSTGTGGEKLFF. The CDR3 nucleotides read TGTGCCAGCAGCCAAAGTACCGGGACAGGGGGTGAAAAACTGTTTTTT.

The CDR3 nucleotides read TGTGCCAGCAGCCAAAGCCTGGAGAAAAAACTGCCCAACATGAACACTGAAGCTTTCTTT. This encodes CASSQSLEKKLPNMNTEAFF. The J gene is TRBJ1-1, the V gene TRBV14; D not certain. CDR1 and CDR2 from the germline V gene are SGHDN and FVKESK. This CDR3 has 20 amino acids. V was clipped by 2 bases and J by 0 bases, with 25 bases between them.

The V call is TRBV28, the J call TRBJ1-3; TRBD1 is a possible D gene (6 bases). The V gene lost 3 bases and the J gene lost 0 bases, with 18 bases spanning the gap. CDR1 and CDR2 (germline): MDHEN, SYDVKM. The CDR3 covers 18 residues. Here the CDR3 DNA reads TGTGCCAGCAGTTTTTTAGCGACAGGCCCGTACTCTGGAAACACCATATATTTT. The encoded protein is CASSFLATGPYSGNTIYF.

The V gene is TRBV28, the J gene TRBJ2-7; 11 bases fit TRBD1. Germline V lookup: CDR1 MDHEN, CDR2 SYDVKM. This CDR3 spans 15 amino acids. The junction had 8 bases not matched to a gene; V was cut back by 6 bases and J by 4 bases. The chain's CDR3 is CASRKGGTGGYEQYF. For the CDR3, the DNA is TGTGCCAGCAGGAAGGGGGGGACAGGGGGGTACGAGCAGTACTTC.

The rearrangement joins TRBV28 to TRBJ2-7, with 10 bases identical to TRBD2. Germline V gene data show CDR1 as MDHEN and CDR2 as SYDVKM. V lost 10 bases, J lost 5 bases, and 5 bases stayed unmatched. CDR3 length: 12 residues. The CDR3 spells CATRAGGDEQYF. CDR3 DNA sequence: TGTGCCACCCGAGCGGGAGGGGACGAGCAGTACTTC.